These T cell receptor beta chains were read from a single sample in a study of regulatory T cells in long-lasting Graves disease. TCRdb ran MiXCR on the multiplex PCR reads and lists one entry per CDR3 protein. The table has roughly 500,000 distinct CDR3 sequences, 12% seen once. These sequences were also reported in another study, on T cells in Graves' hyperthyroidism and ophthalmopathy.

The sample was peripheral blood mononuclear cells (PBMCs), taken at new diagnosis, from a patient treated with antithyroid drugs. The receptor source for this set is a woman aged 25 to 39 with Graves disease. Both conserved end residues are part of each CDR3. The D gene is left open where the match is weak. Rows may omit the clone size; those that give it use once, few, many or a size class.

V gene,J gene,D gene,clone size,CDR3 length,CDR3 DNA,CDR3 protein
TRBV4-2,TRBJ1-5,-,-,16,TGTGTCAGCAGCCAAGATAAAACCAGAAGCAATCAGCCCCAGCATTTT,CVSSQDKTRSNQPQHF
TRBV7-2,TRBJ1-2,-,many,14,TGTGCCAGCAGCTTCGGAGGGGCAAACTATGGCTACACCTTC,CASSFGGANYGYTF
TRBV3-1,TRBJ1-1,-,many,17,TGTGCCAGCAGCCAGCCTGGGGGGGGGAGGGGCAACACTGAAGCTTTCTTT,CASSQPGGGRGNTEAFF
TRBV7-9,TRBJ2-1,TRBD2,many,14,TGTGCCAGCAGCTTAACGGGAGGTGGCGATGAGCAGTTCTTC,CASSLTGGGDEQFF
TRBV4-1,TRBJ1-1,-,many,15,TGCGCCAGCAGCCTATCCGGGACGGCCAACACTGAAGCTTTCTTT,CASSLSGTANTEAFF
TRBV5-4,TRBJ2-2,TRBD1,few,17,TGTGCCAGCAGCCACGCTATCGGGACAGTACGCACCGGGGAGCTGTTTTTT,CASSHAIGTVRTGELFF
TRBV20-1,TRBJ2-7,-,few,14,TGCAGTGCTAGCCGAATTTCGGCGGCCTACGAGCAGTACTTC,CSASRISAAYEQYF
TRBV3-1,TRBJ1-6,-,few,14,TGTGCCAGCAGCCAAGAAGGAAATGTATTACCCCTCCACTTT,CASSQEGNVLPLHF
TRBV7-8,TRBJ2-1,-,many,12,TGTGCCAGCAGCTTATGGGGGGCTGAGCAGTTCTTC,CASSLWGAEQFF
TRBV28,TRBJ2-3,TRBD2,many,15,TGTGCCAGCAGTTTATGGGCGGGAGTGGGAGATACGCAGTATTTT,CASSLWAGVGDTQYF
TRBV29-1,TRBJ2-1,TRBD1,few,13,TGCAGCGGGGACAGGGACGCCTACAATGAGCAGTTCTTC,CSGDRDAYNEQFF
TRBV7-9,TRBJ1-1,-,-,13,TGTGCCAGCACCCTTTCAGTGAACACTGAAGCTTTCTTT,CASTLSVNTEAFF
TRBV29-1,TRBJ2-1,-,many,12,TGCAGCGTTCGGCCCCGGGGGAATGAGCAGTTCTTC,CSVRPRGNEQFF
TRBV28,TRBJ2-7,TRBD1,many,15,TGTGCCAGCAGTTTAAGGGGGCTACTTGGCTACGAGCAGTACTTC,CASSLRGLLGYEQYF
TRBV29-1,TRBJ1-1,-,many,12,TGCAGCGTTGTCTCACTAAACACTGAAGCTTTCTTT,CSVVSLNTEAFF
TRBV19,TRBJ2-7,TRBD2,many,15,TGTGCCAGTAGACCAAGCGGGGGAACTCCCTACGAGCAGTACTTC,CASRPSGGTPYEQYF
TRBV30,TRBJ2-3,-,many,16,TGTGCCTGGAGTCAAGGGGCTTCCTTAGGCACAGATACGCAGTATTTT,CAWSQGASLGTDTQYF
TRBV12-3/TRBV12-4,TRBJ2-3,TRBD2,many,15,TGTGCCAGCAGCCAAGGTAGACTAGCATCCGATACGCAGTATTTT,CASSQGRLASDTQYF
TRBV12-3/TRBV12-4,TRBJ1-1,-,many,15,TGTGCCAGCAGGCGGGAGGGGGGCCTGAACACTGAAGCTTTCTTT,CASRREGGLNTEAFF
TRBV12-3/TRBV12-4,TRBJ2-5,TRBD2,many,16,TGTGCCAGCAGTCCCATTAGGGAGGGGTACCAAGAGACCCAGTACTTC,CASSPIREGYQETQYF
TRBV19,TRBJ1-1,-,many,14,TGTGCCAGTAGTATGGGGGGGCGCGATACTGAAGCTTTCTTT,CASSMGGRDTEAFF
TRBV11-2,TRBJ2-1,-,few,15,TGTGCCAGCAGCTTAGGTCAGGGGAGTTGGGATGAGCAGTTCTTC,CASSLGQGSWDEQFF
TRBV4-1,TRBJ1-2,TRBD1,many,17,TGCGCCAGCAGCCAAGTTAATATAGGGCAGGGGACAGGAGGCTACACCTTC,CASSQVNIGQGTGGYTF
TRBV2,TRBJ2-7,-,many,11,TGTGCCATCCTGTGGGGGTACGAGCAGTACTTC,CAILWGYEQYF
TRBV9,TRBJ2-7,-,many,15,TGTGCCAGCAGCGAGGGGGACTCGCCAACCTACGAGCAGTACTTC,CASSEGDSPTYEQYF
TRBV2,TRBJ2-2,TRBD2,many,17,TGTGCCAGCAGTAGACAGGCTAGCGGGAGTTACACCGGGGAGCTGTTTTTT,CASSRQASGSYTGELFF
TRBV10-3,TRBJ2-3,TRBD2,many,17,TGTGCCATCAGTGAGTCGATAGCGGGAGCTAGCACAGATACGCAGTATTTT,CAISESIAGASTDTQYF
TRBV29-1,TRBJ2-1,-,many,10,TGCAGCGTTGAGGTCAATGAGCAGTTCTTC,CSVEVNEQFF
TRBV27,TRBJ1-5,-,many,13,TGTGCCAGCAGTTTTGGCCCCAATCAGCCCCAGCATTTT,CASSFGPNQPQHF
TRBV15,TRBJ2-7,TRBD2,many,17,TGTGCCACCAGCAGAGATGCGGCTAGCGGGGCGTCCTACGAGCAGTACTTC,CATSRDAASGASYEQYF
TRBV28,TRBJ1-1,-,many,16,TGTGCCAGCAGTTCCCTTACTGCAGACTTGGGTACTGAAGCTTTCTTT,CASSSLTADLGTEAFF
TRBV7-9,TRBJ2-2,TRBD1,many,18,TGTGCCAGCAGCCTAGAAATTGGACAGGGGGCGCGCGCCGGGGAGCTGTTTTTT,CASSLEIGQGARAGELFF
TRBV5-8,TRBJ2-6,TRBD2,-,17,TGTGCCAGCAGCCGGGGGGTTGCCCGCCCTGGGGCCAACGTCCTGACTTTC,CASSRGVARPGANVLTF
TRBV7-2,TRBJ2-6,-,once,16,TGTGTGTCCTATGAACTTCGGAGGTCTGGGGCCAACGTCCTGACTTTC,CVSYELRRSGANVLTF
TRBV7-2,TRBJ1-4,TRBD1,few,15,TGTGCCAGCAGTAGAAGGAGGACAGGGAATGAAAAACTGTTTTTT,CASSRRRTGNEKLFF
TRBV4-1,TRBJ2-7,TRBD2,-,15,TGCGCCAGCAGCCAAAGGCTAGCGGGGGCCTACGAGCAGTACTTC,CASSQRLAGAYEQYF
TRBV30,TRBJ2-7,-,-,14,TGTGCCTGGAGTTCCACAGACTTCTACGAGTGGCGGTACTTC,CAWSSTDFYEWRYF
TRBV4-1,TRBJ2-7,-,-,13,TGCGCCAGCAGCCAAGATCCTAGGGACGAGCAGTACTTC,CASSQDPRDEQYF
TRBV6-1,TRBJ2-2,TRBD2,-,20,TGTGCCAGCACCTACCTTCGGACTAGCGGGAGGGCCCTCACCACCGGGGAGCTGTTTTTT,CASTYLRTSGRALTTGELFF
TRBV7-3,TRBJ2-1,TRBD2,few,16,TGTGCCAGCAGCTTGAGGGCGAGACTAGCTTACAATGAGCAGTTCTTC,CASSLRARLAYNEQFF